What follows are 29 T cell receptor beta chains derived from one specimen sequenced in a study of cytomegalovirus exposure and HLA in healthy donors. The study ran its PCR with 60 Vbeta and 13 Jbeta primers. Assay used: immunoSEQ multiplex PCR; TCRdb lists only in-frame clones, some missing. The sample records 100,000 to 150,000 clones, 83% being singletons. Source material: PBMCs. The receptors derive from a girl aged 2 to 10 in good health and CMV-seronegative.

In this sample, this clone turned up once. CDR3 nucleotides: TGTGCCAGCAGCCCGAGAATAATAGCTTCACAAGAGACCCAGTACTTC. Translated, it gives CASSPRIIASQETQYF. The chain couples TRBV7-9 to TRBJ2-5; D is uncertain. Trimming took 5 bases from V and 2 from J, leaving 18 bases between them. The V gene's germline CDR1 is SEHNR and CDR2 FQNEAQ (reference sequence). This CDR3 is built from 16 residues.

The chain is built from TRBV6-1 and TRBJ2-7, with 10 bases fitting TRBD1. The CDR3 has 15 residues. Germline V gene sequence: CDR1 MNHNS, CDR2 SASEGT. The trim removed 6 bases at V and 2 bases at J, leaving 7 bases unmatched. The CDR3 loop is CASRNRDRGPYEQYF. For the CDR3, the DNA is TGTGCCAGCAGAAACCGGGACAGGGGACCCTACGAGCAGTACTTC.

V is TRBV30 and J is TRBJ2-5, with unresolved D. The J call may be in error: the DNA end matches TRBJ2-7 better. CDR3 length equals 15 residues. In germline, CDR1 is GTSNPN, CDR2 SVGIG (reference sequence). In nucleotides, the CDR3 is TGTGCCTGGAGTGTACCCTTACTATCACCCTACGAGCAGTACTTC. Translation: CAWSVPLLSPYEQYF.

The V and J genes are TRBV28 and TRBJ2-7; a possible D gene is TRBD1 (6 bases). V was pared by 8 bases and J by 3 bases, with 17 bases between. The CDR3 spans 14 residues. The germline gives CDR1 MDHEN, CDR2 SYDVKM. CDR3 nucleotide sequence: TGTGCCAGCTCCTCAGGGGTCAGCTTCTACGAGCAGTACTTC. Translation: CASSSGVSFYEQYF.

This chain joins TRBV27 and TRBJ1-1; 7 bases agree with TRBD1. The V gene end was trimmed by 7 bases and the J gene end by 0 bases; junction bases not matched to a gene: 11. The CDR3 spans 16 residues. Germline V gives CDR1 MNHEY, CDR2 SMNVEV (reference sequence). The DNA of the CDR3 is TGTGCCAGCACAAAAACAGGGGAGTCCGTGAACACTGAAGCTTTCTTT. It codes for CASTKTGESVNTEAFF.

V is TRBV6-1 and J is TRBJ2-5; 7 nucleotides agree with TRBD1. The J call is uncertain, as TRBJ2-7 better fits the DNA end. The CDR3 consists of 15 residues. Germline V gene data show CDR1 as MNHNS and CDR2 as SASEGT. The DNA for the CDR3 is TGTGCCAGCAGTGAGTCCTCCGGGACAGACTACGAGCAGTACTTC. It encodes CASSESSGTDYEQYF.

About this clone: In the same sample, other DNA sequences code for this CDR3. The chain carries TRBV7-9 and TRBJ1-4; TRBD1 matches 7 bases. This CDR3 comprises 14 residues. Germline loops: CDR1 SEHNR, CDR2 FQNEAQ (reference sequence). The V segment lost 1 base and the J segment 7 bases; nucleotides outside the gene matches: 3. The CDR3 reads CASSLVQGGEKLFF. DNA for the CDR3: TGTGCCAGCAGCTTAGTGCAGGGGGGTGAAAAACTGTTTTTT.

The chain employs TRBV7-2 and TRBJ2-3; D perhaps matches TRBD2 (5 bases). This CDR3 is 16 amino acids long. V lost 5 bases and J lost 0, with 15 bases in between. Germline CDR1 SGHTA, CDR2 FQGNSA. The CDR3 spells CASSTLLSGSTDTQYF. The CDR3 DNA follows: TGTGCCAGCAGCACACTCCTCAGCGGAAGCACAGATACGCAGTATTTT.

This clone turned up a few times. The junction differs from germline at one of its ends, possibly a read error. In DNA form, the CDR3 reads TGTGCCAGCAGCGGAGGGGGGGCATCGCCCGATTCCTTC. This encodes CASSGGGASPDSF. The V and J genes are TRBV6-6 and TRBJ1-2; perhaps TRBD1 as D (6 bases). Germline V lookup: CDR1 MNHNY, CDR2 SVGAGI (reference sequence). The CDR3 loop spans 13 amino acids.

The chain is built from TRBV2 and TRBJ2-3, with D possibly TRBD2 on 7 matching bases. Trimming took off 7 bases at V and 0 bases at J, with 17 bases between the two ends. The CDR3 consists of 16 residues. Germline-derived CDR1 and CDR2 are SNHLY and FYNNEI. The CDR3 DNA reads TGTGCCAGCAAACCCTTTGCGGGGGCTAGCACAGATACGCAGTATTTT. This encodes CASKPFAGASTDTQYF.

This rearrangement joins TRBV28 to TRBJ2-2; 7 bases map to TRBD2. V lost 6 bases and J lost 2; bases outside the gene matches: 9. CDR1 is MDHEN, CDR2 SYDVKM, per germline. The CDR3 sequence is 16 residues long. CDR3 DNA sequence: TGTGCCAGCAGCGATCCCGGGACTACCAACACCGGGGAGCTGTTTTTT. Translated, it gives CASSDPGTTNTGELFF. Complete variable domain (other parts from reference TRBV28 and TRBJ2-2): DVKVTQSSRYLVKRTGEKVFLECVQDMDHENMFWYRQDPGLGLRLIYFSYDVKMKEKGDIPEGYSVSREKKERFSLILESASTNQTSMYLCASSDPGTTNTGELFFGEGSRLTVL.

This clone has only a few counts. The chain combines TRBV6-5 with TRBJ1-1, with 9 bases identical to TRBD1. The CDR3 extends over 12 amino acids. Trimming at V came to 6 bases and at J to 11 bases, leaving 7 bases not matched to a gene. Germline lookup yields CDR1 MNHEY and CDR2 SVGAGI. The chain's CDR3 is CASSLDRGRAFF. Here the CDR3 DNA reads TGTGCCAGCAGCCTGGACAGGGGACGGGCTTTCTTT.

The gene calls are TRBV19 and TRBJ1-3; 7 bases line up with TRBD1. The trim removed 4 bases at V and 4 bases at J, leaving 10 bases unmatched. The CDR3 has 16 residues. The germline V gene has CDR1 LNHDA and CDR2 SQIVND (reference sequence). This chain's CDR3 is CASSTEGAFLGNTIYF. In DNA, the CDR3 is TGTGCCAGTAGTACGGAGGGGGCATTTCTCGGAAACACCATATATTTT.

The chain recombines TRBV27 with TRBJ2-7; 8 bases line up with TRBD1. Per germline, CDR1 MNHEY and CDR2 SMNVEV (reference sequence). This CDR3 has 14 amino acids. Germline trimming cut 3 bases from V and 2 bases from J; bases unmatched to any gene: 3. The CDR3 loop is CASSLKQGAYEQYF. The CDR3 nucleotides are TGTGCCAGCAGTTTGAAACAGGGGGCCTACGAGCAGTACTTC.

This clone was observed once. The CDR3 DNA reads as TGTGCCAGCAGTGCTCTGACTAGCGGGAATAGCAATGAGCAGTTCTTC. This translates into CASSALTSGNSNEQFF. This chain connects TRBV25-1 to TRBJ2-1, with 11 bases fitting TRBD2. Germline assignment: CDR1 MGHDK and CDR2 SYGVNS. After removal of 4 bases from V and 6 bases from J, the junction contained 8 bases not matched to a gene. The CDR3 contains 16 residues.

The chain couples TRBV6-1 to TRBJ2-1; 10 bases are shared with TRBD1. There are 14 residues in the CDR3. The junction had 5 bases not matched to a gene; V was cut back by 4 bases and J by 8 bases. CDR1 is MNHNS and CDR2 is SASEGT in the germline V gene. The CDR3 loop is CASSAMTGGDEQFF. CDR3 coding DNA: TGTGCCAGCAGTGCTATGACAGGGGGCGATGAGCAGTTCTTC.

The genes are TRBV15 and TRBJ1-2, with 7 bases matching TRBD1. The V gene's germline CDR1 is LNHNV and CDR2 YYDKDF (reference sequence). V gave up 3 bases and J gave up 5 bases; unmatched junction bases: 15. The CDR3 spans 17 residues. CDR3 in amino acids: CATSREPGTDYLYGYTF. In DNA, the CDR3 is TGTGCCACCAGCAGGGAACCCGGGACAGACTACCTTTATGGCTACACCTTC. The complete variable domain, with remaining parts taken from reference TRBV15 and TRBJ1-2, reads DAMVIQNPRYQVTQFGKPVTLSCSQTLNHNVMYWYQQKSSQAPKLLFHYYDKDFNNEADTPDNFQSRRPNTSFCFLDIRSPGLGDTAMYLCATSREPGTDYLYGYTFGSGTRLTVV.

In DNA form, the CDR3 reads TGTGCCAGTAGACACGGGACAAGGTCGAACACTGAAGCTTTCTTT. This sequence encodes CASRHGTRSNTEAFF. The gene calls are TRBV19 and TRBJ1-1, with D possibly matching TRBD1 (6 bases). Deletions cut 6 bases from V and 1 base from J, with 15 bases between. The CDR3 length is 15 residues. The germline V gene has CDR1 LNHDA and CDR2 SQIVND (reference sequence).

The genes are TRBV7-6 and TRBJ2-1; D is unclear. With 2 bases removed from V and 8 bases from J, the gap between germline ends came to 19 bases. The CDR3 has 16 amino acids. Germline V lookup: CDR1 SGHVS, CDR2 FNYEAQ. The CDR3 loop is CASSLNLSPGGYEQFF. The CDR3 nucleotides read TGTGCCAGCAGCTTAAACCTCTCCCCCGGCGGATATGAGCAGTTCTTC.

The chain couples TRBV2 to TRBJ2-2; 11 bases align to TRBD2. This CDR3 spans 16 amino acids. J was trimmed by 3 bases and V by 6 bases; bases with no gene match: 6. Germline loops: CDR1 SNHLY, CDR2 FYNNEI. Here the CDR3 DNA reads TGTGCCAGCAGGCTACTAGCGGGGGACGACACCGGGGAGCTGTTTTTT. Protein sequence: CASRLLAGDDTGELFF.

The chain combines TRBV6-5 with TRBJ2-7, with a tentative D call TRBD2 (6 bases). This CDR3 comprises 15 residues. V lost 6 bases and J lost 4, with 19 bases in between. CDR1 is MNHEY and CDR2 is SVGAGI in the germline V gene. The CDR3 sequence: CASSRDGGGGYEQYF. CDR3 nucleotides: TGTGCCAGCAGCCGGGACGGAGGTGGAGGGTACGAGCAGTACTTC.

The CDR3 bases are TGTGCCAGCAGCTTAGTAGGAGGGTACAACACTGAAGCTTTCTTT. Its translation: CASSLVGGYNTEAFF. V is TRBV11-2 and J is TRBJ1-1; D not resolved. Trimming left V 1 base short and J 2 bases short, with 11 bases between. The length of the CDR3 is 15 residues. Germline CDR1 is SGHAT and CDR2 is FQNNGV.

V usage is TRBV19 and J usage is TRBJ1-1; D perhaps matches TRBD1 (6 bases). V lost 6 bases and J 1 base, leaving 12 bases between the germline ends. Germline CDR1 reads LNHDA; CDR2 reads SQIVND (reference sequence). CDR3 length: 14 amino acids. CDR3 in amino acids: CASRVQGPNTEAFF. In DNA, the CDR3 is TGTGCCAGTAGAGTACAGGGCCCGAACACTGAAGCTTTCTTT. Variable domain in full (rest from reference TRBV19 and TRBJ1-1): DGGITQSPKYLFRKEGQNVTLSCEQNLNHDAMYWYRQDPGQGLRLIYYSQIVNDFQKGDIAEGYSVSREKKESFPLTVTSAQKNPTAFYLCASRVQGPNTEAFFGQGTRLTVV.

The chain is built from TRBV2 and TRBJ1-1; TRBD1 is a possible D gene (5 bases). CDR1 is SNHLY and CDR2 is FYNNEI in the germline V gene. Trimming stripped 6 bases from V and 6 bases from J, with 20 bases between. The CDR3 length is 15 residues. In nucleotides, the CDR3 is TGTGCCAGCAGCCCCGTCGACAGTCCTAGTTCTGAAGCTTTCTTT. Translating it yields CASSPVDSPSSEAFF.

J is TRBJ1-2 and V is TRBV28; 9 positions agree with TRBD1. CDR3 length: 13 residues. The V gene end was trimmed by 2 bases and the J gene end by 8 bases; junction bases not matched to a gene: 3. The germline V gene has CDR1 MDHEN and CDR2 SYDVKM. The CDR3 DNA is TGTGCCAGCAGTTTAAACAGGGGGCAAGGCTACACCTTC. Its protein product is CASSLNRGQGYTF.

The chain recombines TRBV2 with TRBJ2-3; TRBD2 matches at 8 bases. The junction had 21 bases not matched to a gene; V was cut back by 9 bases and J by 4 bases. The CDR3 runs 18 residues. Per the germline V gene, CDR1 is SNHLY and CDR2 is FYNNEI. CDR3 amino acids: CARVPQELSGSSSDTQYF. DNA of the CDR3: TGTGCCAGAGTACCACAGGAATTAAGCGGGAGTTCTTCAGATACGCAGTATTTT. Full variable domain (rest looked up from reference TRBV2 and TRBJ2-3): EPEVTQTPSHQVTQMGQEVILRCVPISNHLYFYWYRQILGQKVEFLVSFYNNEISEKSEIFDDQFSVERPDGSNFTLKIRSTKLEDSAMYFCARVPQELSGSSSDTQYFGPGTRLTVL.

V and J are TRBV11-1 and TRBJ2-1; the match to TRBD2 covers 13 bases. There are 16 residues in the CDR3. CDR1 SGHAT and CDR2 FQDESV come from the germline V gene (reference sequence). With 2 bases clipped from V and 8 bases from J, the junction kept 6 bases outside the gene matches. CDR3 sequence reads: CASSLIGLAGVDEQFF. In nucleotides, the CDR3 is TGTGCCAGCAGCTTAATAGGACTAGCGGGAGTGGATGAGCAGTTCTTC.

CDR3 nucleotide sequence: TGTGCCAGCAGGCCCAGGGAGAACACCGGGGAGCTGTTTTTT. Translated, it gives CASRPRENTGELFF. The chain links TRBV28 to TRBJ2-2; possibly TRBD1 for D (5 bases). The V and J ends lost 6 bases and 1 base respectively, with 9 bases between them. The CDR3 is 14 residues long. Germline V gene sequence: CDR1 MDHEN, CDR2 SYDVKM.

The rearrangement links TRBV27 to TRBJ2-2, with 8 bases fitting TRBD1. CDR3 length: 16 residues. Trimming took 2 bases from V and 6 from J; bases not matched to a gene: 8. Germline-derived CDR1 and CDR2 are MNHEY and SMNVEV (reference sequence). The CDR3 loop is CASSLSGQGRAGELFF. CDR3 DNA: TGTGCCAGCAGTTTAAGTGGACAGGGAAGGGCCGGGGAGCTGTTTTTT.